A selection of T cell receptor beta chains follows, all from one sample in a study of cytomegalovirus exposure and HLA in healthy donors. Repertoires were generated with immunoSEQ multiplex PCR, while TCRdb's copy carries only in-frame clones and drops some. The sample has about 160,000 clones, 82% seen once. The sequencing sample was made of PBMCs. These receptors originate from a male donor in good health and CMV-seronegative. The CDR3 runs from the conserved cysteine through the conserved F or W. The order of the fields is J gene, V gene, D gene, clone size, CDR3 DNA, CDR3 protein. A D gene is named only where the DNA matches it firmly. Some rows mark clone size as missing; the rest say once, few, many or name a class of expanded clone.

j_call: TRBJ1-4; v_call: TRBV5-8; d_call: TRBD1; clone_size: -; cdr3_nt: TGTGCCAGCCTCGACAGGGAATCTGCAACTAATGAAAAACTGTTTTTT; cdr3_aa: CASLDRESATNEKLFF
j_call: TRBJ2-7; v_call: TRBV7-2; d_call: TRBD1; clone_size: once; cdr3_nt: TGTGCCAGCAGCCTGGACAGGGCCGAAGCCTACGAGCAGTACTTC; cdr3_aa: CASSLDRAEAYEQYF
j_call: TRBJ2-7; v_call: TRBV11-3; d_call: TRBD2; clone_size: once; cdr3_nt: TGTGCCAGCAGCTTGGGGACTAGCGGGAGTGACGAGCAGTACTTC; cdr3_aa: CASSLGTSGSDEQYF
j_call: TRBJ2-2; v_call: TRBV6-1; d_call: TRBD1; clone_size: -; cdr3_nt: TGTGCCAGCAGTGCGACAGGGGCCGGGGAGCTGTTTTTT; cdr3_aa: CASSATGAGELFF
j_call: TRBJ1-1; v_call: TRBV7-2; d_call: -; clone_size: -; cdr3_nt: TGTGCCAGCAGCACACCTCAGGGTAACACTGAAGCTTTCTTT; cdr3_aa: CASSTPQGNTEAFF
j_call: TRBJ1-2; v_call: TRBV5-1; d_call: TRBD1; clone_size: -; cdr3_nt: TGCGCCAGCAGCTCGGGACAGGCCATCTATGGCTACACCTTC; cdr3_aa: CASSSGQAIYGYTF
j_call: TRBJ1-4; v_call: TRBV11-2; d_call: -; clone_size: -; cdr3_nt: TGTGCCAGCAGCTTACCGGGTGGCGAAAAACTGTTTTTT; cdr3_aa: CASSLPGGEKLFF
j_call: TRBJ1-2; v_call: TRBV9; d_call: -; clone_size: -; cdr3_nt: TGTGCCAGCAGCGTCGGGGGGTTATATGGCTACACCTTC; cdr3_aa: CASSVGGLYGYTF
j_call: TRBJ2-1; v_call: TRBV29-1; d_call: -; clone_size: once; cdr3_nt: TGCAGCGTTGCAGGGAGGGGGGGGACGGGGTCCTACAATGAGCAGTTCTTC; cdr3_aa: CSVAGRGGTGSYNEQFF
j_call: TRBJ1-5; v_call: TRBV19; d_call: TRBD1; clone_size: -; cdr3_nt: TGTGCCAGTAGTATAACAGGGGCCAACAATCAGCCCCAGCATTTT; cdr3_aa: CASSITGANNQPQHF
j_call: TRBJ2-5; v_call: TRBV11-2; d_call: TRBD1; clone_size: once; cdr3_nt: TGTGCCAGCAGCTCACCCCGGGACAGGGTCACGGAGACCCAGTACTTC; cdr3_aa: CASSSPRDRVTETQYF
j_call: TRBJ2-1; v_call: TRBV5-1; d_call: TRBD2; clone_size: -; cdr3_nt: TGCGCCAGCAGCTTGGCGGGACTAGCGGGAGTGGGGAATGAGCAGTTCTTC; cdr3_aa: CASSLAGLAGVGNEQFF
j_call: TRBJ2-1; v_call: TRBV27; d_call: -; clone_size: few; cdr3_nt: TGTGCCAGCAGTGTGGGGGCAGAGTCCTACAATGAGCAGTTCTTC; cdr3_aa: CASSVGAESYNEQFF
j_call: TRBJ1-4; v_call: TRBV7-2; d_call: TRBD1; clone_size: -; cdr3_nt: TGTGCCAGCAGCCGCTTGGGACAGATTAATGAAAAACTGTTTTTT; cdr3_aa: CASSRLGQINEKLFF
j_call: TRBJ1-2; v_call: TRBV30; d_call: -; clone_size: -; cdr3_nt: TGTGCCTGGAGTGTACTTAGGACACATGATGGCTACACCTTC; cdr3_aa: CAWSVLRTHDGYTF
j_call: TRBJ1-1; v_call: TRBV19; d_call: TRBD1; clone_size: -; cdr3_nt: TGTGCCAGTAGTGATGTAGGGGGCGCGGGAGCTTTCTTT; cdr3_aa: CASSDVGGAGAFF
j_call: TRBJ1-1; v_call: TRBV10-3; d_call: TRBD1; clone_size: -; cdr3_nt: TGTGCCATCAGCCCACTCACAGGGGGCACTGAAGCTTTCTTT; cdr3_aa: CAISPLTGGTEAFF
j_call: TRBJ1-1; v_call: TRBV19; d_call: -; clone_size: -; cdr3_nt: TGTGCCAGTAGTCACCTGGGCAGGGTAAAAGTAGTACCTGAAGCTTTCTTT; cdr3_aa: CASSHLGRVKVVPEAFF
j_call: TRBJ1-4; v_call: TRBV7-9; d_call: -; clone_size: -; cdr3_nt: TGTGCCAGCAGCCCCGTGGAAAAACTGTTTTTT; cdr3_aa: CASSPVEKLFF
j_call: TRBJ2-3; v_call: TRBV19; d_call: -; clone_size: -; cdr3_nt: TGTGCCAGTAGTAAATATGGAGGCACAGATACGCAGTATTTT; cdr3_aa: CASSKYGGTDTQYF
j_call: TRBJ2-3; v_call: TRBV10-3; d_call: -; clone_size: -; cdr3_nt: TGTGCCATCAGTGACGCGGGACCCCCCACAGATACGCAGTATTTT; cdr3_aa: CAISDAGPPTDTQYF
j_call: TRBJ1-1; v_call: TRBV7-9; d_call: TRBD1; clone_size: -; cdr3_nt: TGTGCCAGCAGCTTAGGGCAGGGGGCGTACACTGAAGCTTTCTTT; cdr3_aa: CASSLGQGAYTEAFF
j_call: TRBJ1-1; v_call: TRBV27; d_call: -; clone_size: -; cdr3_nt: TGTGCCAGCCGTAAACAGGGCGTGGGGACTGAAGCTTTCTTT; cdr3_aa: CASRKQGVGTEAFF
j_call: TRBJ2-5; v_call: TRBV15; d_call: TRBD2; clone_size: -; cdr3_nt: TGTGCCACCAGCCGTCGACTAGCGGGGGGCCAAGAGACCCAGTACTTC; cdr3_aa: CATSRRLAGGQETQYF
j_call: TRBJ2-7; v_call: TRBV9; d_call: TRBD2; clone_size: -; cdr3_nt: TGTGCCAGCAGCGCCCGAACCGGACTAGCGGGAGACACCACACACTACGAGCAGTACTTC; cdr3_aa: CASSARTGLAGDTTHYEQYF
j_call: TRBJ2-1; v_call: TRBV5-1; d_call: -; clone_size: once; cdr3_nt: TGCGCCAGCAGCTTGGCCCCAATTCATAGTCCCCTTTACAATGAGCAGTTCTTC; cdr3_aa: CASSLAPIHSPLYNEQFF
j_call: TRBJ2-3; v_call: TRBV7-9; d_call: -; clone_size: -; cdr3_nt: TGTGCCAGCAGCTCAAATCTTTTCGGGGGGCTCACAGATACGCAGTATTTT; cdr3_aa: CASSSNLFGGLTDTQYF
j_call: TRBJ1-3; v_call: TRBV28; d_call: -; clone_size: once; cdr3_nt: TGTGCCAGCTATTCAAGCGGCGTTGCGGGTGGAAACACCATATATTTT; cdr3_aa: CASYSSGVAGGNTIYF
j_call: TRBJ2-7; v_call: TRBV29-1; d_call: -; clone_size: -; cdr3_nt: TGCAGCGCCCAGGAGGCGGGGGCGGGCTACGAGCAGTACTTC; cdr3_aa: CSAQEAGAGYEQYF
j_call: TRBJ2-5; v_call: TRBV5-4; d_call: TRBD1; clone_size: -; cdr3_nt: TGTGCCAGCAGCTCCCGTGGACAGGGTGAGACCCAGTACTTC; cdr3_aa: CASSSRGQGETQYF
j_call: TRBJ2-7; v_call: TRBV5-1; d_call: TRBD1; clone_size: -; cdr3_nt: TGCGCCAGCAGCTGGACAGGGGATGGCTACGAGCAGTACTTC; cdr3_aa: CASSWTGDGYEQYF
j_call: TRBJ1-1; v_call: TRBV6-5; d_call: TRBD1; clone_size: -; cdr3_nt: TGTGCCAGCTACAGGACAGGGATGGGGAACACTGAAGCTTTCTTT; cdr3_aa: CASYRTGMGNTEAFF
j_call: TRBJ1-2; v_call: TRBV4-2; d_call: TRBD1; clone_size: -; cdr3_nt: TGTGCCAGCAGGGCGGGACAGGGGAACTATGGCTACACCTTC; cdr3_aa: CASRAGQGNYGYTF
j_call: TRBJ2-1; v_call: TRBV19; d_call: -; clone_size: -; cdr3_nt: TGTGCCAGTAGTAAGGACAGCAATTGGGAGCAGTTCTTC; cdr3_aa: CASSKDSNWEQFF
j_call: TRBJ1-1; v_call: TRBV5-1; d_call: -; clone_size: -; cdr3_nt: TGCGCCAGCAGCCCTATCCGGGTCCCGAACACTGAAGCTTTCTTT; cdr3_aa: CASSPIRVPNTEAFF
j_call: TRBJ2-7; v_call: TRBV7-9; d_call: TRBD1; clone_size: -; cdr3_nt: TGTGCCAGCAGCTCGGACAGGGTGGGTAAATACGAGCAGTACTTC; cdr3_aa: CASSSDRVGKYEQYF
j_call: TRBJ1-2; v_call: TRBV5-1; d_call: TRBD1; clone_size: -; cdr3_nt: TGCGCCAGCAGCTTGACAGGGGAAAAGAGTGGCTACACCTTC; cdr3_aa: CASSLTGEKSGYTF
j_call: TRBJ2-7; v_call: TRBV27; d_call: -; clone_size: -; cdr3_nt: TGTGCCAGCAGTTCGGGACTCCACGAGCAGTACTTC; cdr3_aa: CASSSGLHEQYF
j_call: TRBJ1-3; v_call: TRBV7-9; d_call: -; clone_size: -; cdr3_nt: TGTTCCAGCAGCTTAGGGGCACCTTCACCCTCTGGAAACACCATATATTTT; cdr3_aa: CSSSLGAPSPSGNTIYF
j_call: TRBJ1-1; v_call: TRBV27; d_call: TRBD1; clone_size: -; cdr3_nt: TGTGCCAGCAGTCCCCGACAGGGTTTCCCCATGAACACTGAAGCTTTCTTT; cdr3_aa: CASSPRQGFPMNTEAFF
j_call: TRBJ2-1; v_call: TRBV11-1; d_call: -; clone_size: -; cdr3_nt: TGTGCCAGCAGCTTAAGTAGGTCCCGGAGACTGTTCTTC; cdr3_aa: CASSLSRSRRLFF
j_call: TRBJ1-2; v_call: TRBV7-9; d_call: -; clone_size: -; cdr3_nt: TGTGCCAGCAGCCCCCCGCAGGGCTACACCTTC; cdr3_aa: CASSPPQGYTF
j_call: TRBJ1-4; v_call: TRBV11-2; d_call: TRBD1; clone_size: -; cdr3_nt: TGTGCCAGCAGCGTGTACAGGGGCCTCACTAATGAAAAACTGTTTTTT; cdr3_aa: CASSVYRGLTNEKLFF
j_call: TRBJ2-7; v_call: TRBV10-3; d_call: -; clone_size: once; cdr3_nt: TGTGCCATCAGTGGTGCGGGTAGTGGGTCCTACGAGCAGTACTTC; cdr3_aa: CAISGAGSGSYEQYF
j_call: TRBJ2-7; v_call: TRBV4-2; d_call: TRBD2; clone_size: -; cdr3_nt: TGTGCCAGCAGCCATGGCGAGTTCGGACTAGCGGGACGCGAGCAGTACTTC; cdr3_aa: CASSHGEFGLAGREQYF
j_call: TRBJ2-1; v_call: TRBV7-2; d_call: TRBD1; clone_size: -; cdr3_nt: TGTGCCAGCAGCTTATCTCGGGCAGGGGGCCGATACAATGAGCAGTTCTTC; cdr3_aa: CASSLSRAGGRYNEQFF
j_call: TRBJ2-7; v_call: TRBV11-2; d_call: -; clone_size: -; cdr3_nt: TGTGCCAGCAGCTTAGATCCCCTAGGGGGGGACCTCTACGAGCAGTACTTC; cdr3_aa: CASSLDPLGGDLYEQYF
j_call: TRBJ1-5; v_call: TRBV6-5; d_call: TRBD1; clone_size: -; cdr3_nt: TGTGCCAGCAGTGACTCGGGACAGTATCAGCCCCAGCATTTT; cdr3_aa: CASSDSGQYQPQHF
j_call: TRBJ1-2; v_call: TRBV4-1; d_call: TRBD1; clone_size: -; cdr3_nt: TGCGCCACCACCGGACAGGGATGGAGGGGCTACACCTTC; cdr3_aa: CATTGQGWRGYTF
j_call: TRBJ2-7; v_call: TRBV9; d_call: TRBD1; clone_size: -; cdr3_nt: TGTGCCAGCAGCGCCACACAGGGGACAGCCTACGAGCAGTACTTC; cdr3_aa: CASSATQGTAYEQYF
j_call: TRBJ2-2; v_call: TRBV11-2; d_call: TRBD1; clone_size: -; cdr3_nt: TGTGCCAGCAGCTGGGGACAGACGAACACCGGGGAGCTGTTTTTT; cdr3_aa: CASSWGQTNTGELFF
j_call: TRBJ1-4; v_call: TRBV5-1; d_call: -; clone_size: -; cdr3_nt: TGCGCCAGCGGACGGGGGGTCGATGAAAAACTGTTTTTT; cdr3_aa: CASGRGVDEKLFF
j_call: TRBJ1-1; v_call: TRBV27; d_call: TRBD1; clone_size: -; cdr3_nt: TGTGCCAGCAGTTTATCAGGGGGCGGCACTGAAGCTTTCTTT; cdr3_aa: CASSLSGGGTEAFF
j_call: TRBJ2-3; v_call: TRBV21-1; d_call: -; clone_size: -; cdr3_nt: TGTGCCAGCAGCACACGGGTGTTGGCCTGCGGCACAGATACGCAGTATTTT; cdr3_aa: CASSTRVLACGTDTQYF
j_call: TRBJ2-1; v_call: TRBV7-9; d_call: TRBD2; clone_size: -; cdr3_nt: TGTGCCGTTAGCGGGAGGGGCAATGAGCAGTTCTTC; cdr3_aa: CAVSGRGNEQFF
j_call: TRBJ1-1; v_call: TRBV29-1; d_call: TRBD1; clone_size: -; cdr3_nt: TGCAGCGTTGAGGGACAGGGGAATGAAGCTTTCTTT; cdr3_aa: CSVEGQGNEAFF
j_call: TRBJ2-1; v_call: TRBV7-3; d_call: TRBD2; clone_size: -; cdr3_nt: TGTGCCAGCAGCTTAGGACTAGCGGGAGGATCCTTGAATGAGCAGTTCTTC; cdr3_aa: CASSLGLAGGSLNEQFF
j_call: TRBJ2-7; v_call: TRBV19; d_call: -; clone_size: -; cdr3_nt: TGTGCCAGTAGTATTAGTCCGGACAGCCTGAACTACGAGCAGTACTTC; cdr3_aa: CASSISPDSLNYEQYF